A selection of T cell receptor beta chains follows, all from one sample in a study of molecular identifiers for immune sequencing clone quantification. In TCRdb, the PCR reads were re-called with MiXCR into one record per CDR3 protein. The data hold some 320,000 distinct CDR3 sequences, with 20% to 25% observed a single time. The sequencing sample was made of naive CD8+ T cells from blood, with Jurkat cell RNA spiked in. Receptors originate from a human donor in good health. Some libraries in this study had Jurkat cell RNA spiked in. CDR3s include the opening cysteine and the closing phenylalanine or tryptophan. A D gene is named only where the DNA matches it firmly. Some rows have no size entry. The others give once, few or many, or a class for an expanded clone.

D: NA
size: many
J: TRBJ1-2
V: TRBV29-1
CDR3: CSALGENYGYTF
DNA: TGCAGCGCTCTGGGGGAAAACTATGGCTACACCTTC

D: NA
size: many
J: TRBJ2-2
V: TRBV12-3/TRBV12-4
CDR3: CASSLAAQNTGELFF
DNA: TGTGCCAGCAGTTTGGCCGCCCAAAACACCGGGGAGCTGTTTTTT

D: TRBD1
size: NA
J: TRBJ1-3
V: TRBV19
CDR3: CASIQGTRGSGNTIYF
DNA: TGTGCCAGTATACAGGGGACGAGGGGCTCTGGAAACACCATATATTTT

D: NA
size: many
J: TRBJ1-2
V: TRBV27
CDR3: CASSVSGGSVYGYTF
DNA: TGTGCCAGCAGTGTCAGTGGGGGCAGTGTCTATGGCTACACCTTC

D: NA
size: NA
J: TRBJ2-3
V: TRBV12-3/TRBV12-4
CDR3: CASSLASITDTQYF
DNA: TGTGCCAGCAGTTTGGCCTCAATCACAGATACGCAGTATTTT

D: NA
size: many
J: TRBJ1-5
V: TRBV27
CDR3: CASSWGYNQPQHF
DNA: TGTGCCAGCAGTTGGGGGTATAATCAGCCCCAGCATTTT

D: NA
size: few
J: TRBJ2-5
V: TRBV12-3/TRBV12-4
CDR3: CASSSMGGGQETQYF
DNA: TGTGCCAGCAGTTCAATGGGTGGGGGACAAGAGACCCAGTACTTC

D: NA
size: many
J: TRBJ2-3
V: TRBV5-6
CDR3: CASSLGLTTDTQYF
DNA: TGTGCCAGCAGCCTAGGACTTACCACAGATACGCAGTATTTT

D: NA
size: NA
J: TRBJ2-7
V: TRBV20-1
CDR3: CSARDAGAASYEQYF
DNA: TGCAGTGCTAGAGATGCGGGCGCGGCCTCCTACGAGCAGTACTTC

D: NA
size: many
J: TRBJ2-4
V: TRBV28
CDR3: CASSFRGLRKNIQYF
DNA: TGTGCCAGCAGTTTTCGGGGCCTACGAAAAAACATTCAGTACTTC

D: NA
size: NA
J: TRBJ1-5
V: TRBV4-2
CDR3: CASSRGTWNQPQHF
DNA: TGTGCCAGCAGCCGCGGGACATGGAATCAGCCCCAGCATTTT

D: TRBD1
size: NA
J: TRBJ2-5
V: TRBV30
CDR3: CAGTSGQGAETQYF
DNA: TGTGCCGGGACTTCCGGACAGGGGGCTGAGACCCAGTACTTC

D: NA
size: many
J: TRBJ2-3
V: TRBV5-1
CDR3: CASSLVLGILWTDTQYF
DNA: TGCGCCAGCAGCTTGGTTTTAGGGATACTTTGGACAGATACGCAGTATTTT

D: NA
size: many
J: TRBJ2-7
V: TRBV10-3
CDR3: CAISVDRRYEQYF
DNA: TGTGCCATCAGTGTTGACAGAAGATACGAGCAGTACTTC

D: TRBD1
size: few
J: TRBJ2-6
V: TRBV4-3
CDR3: CASSQDPSTGGSGANVLTF
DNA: TGCGCCAGCAGCCAAGATCCGTCGACAGGGGGGTCTGGGGCCAACGTCCTGACTTTC